Sequencing of this T cell receptor beta chain was carried out in a study of pediatric ulcerative colitis. This was a survey-level run. Measured with immunoSEQ multiplex PCR; TCRdb has only the in-frame clones, and not every one. The sample carries approximately 60,000 clones, 86% recorded once. No immunosuppressive drugs were given to ulcerative colitis patients before diagnostic colonoscopy. CDR1 and CDR2 (germline): SGHVS, FQNEAQ. This CDR3 has 15 residues. The J segment lost 4 bases and the V segment lost 5 bases, leaving 8 bases of the junction unmatched. Study-wide results and limits: All ulcerative colitis patients, but no controls, carried a couple of rectal clonotypes. Two patients had blood samples with substantially reduced template counts.

Comment on this clone: Its antigen is currently unknown.

The genes are TRBV7-8 and TRBJ2-5, with TRBD1 matching 9 bases. The specimen sequenced was blood. This clonotype originated in a boy aged 5-17 years with severe ulcerative colitis. The CDR3 is CASSPVTGGVETQYF. DNA of the CDR3: TGTGCCAGCAGCCCAGTAACAGGGGGCGTAGAGACCCAGTACTTC.